This T cell receptor (beta chain) was recorded in a study of OX40 agonist ivuxolimab in advanced cancers. The CDR3 has 14 residues. The trim removed 4 bases at V and 2 bases at J, leaving 4 bases unmatched. CDR1 is SGHNT, CDR2 YYREEE, per germline (reference sequence). Using immunoSEQ multiplex PCR, the repertoire was profiled, and TCRdb retains in-frame clones only, with some absent. The sample records 14,000 or so clones, roughly 92% being singletons. V and J are TRBV5-4 and TRBJ2-5; 8 bases are a match to TRBD2. Here the sequenced sample was CD4+ or CD8+ T cells sorted from blood, taken in a trial of the OX40 agonist ivuxolimab. This receptor was taken from an adult with an advanced solid tumor such as melanoma, head and neck, liver or kidney cancer. CDR3 bases: TGTGCCAGCAGCCCGGGACTAGAGCAAGAGACCCAGTACTTC. It codes for CASSPGLEQETQYF. The whole variable domain, remainder taken from reference TRBV5-4 and TRBJ2-5, is ETGVTQSPTHLIKTRGQQVTLRCSSQSGHNTVSWYQQALGQGPQFIFQYYREEENGRGNFPPRFSGLQFPNYSSELNVNALELDDSALYLCASSPGLEQETQYFGPGTRLLVL.